A single sample gave rise to the 24 T cell receptor beta chains below, sequenced in a study of cytomegalovirus exposure and HLA in healthy donors. Primers included in the PCR were 60 Vbeta and 13 Jbeta primers. The repertoire was sequenced with immunoSEQ multiplex PCR; TCRdb's copy has only in-frame clones and lacks some. The sample yields roughly 88,000 clones, about 80% seen once. The specimen sequenced was PBMCs. The receptors originated from a man aged 30 to 45 in good health and CMV-seropositive.

This chain links TRBV5-4 with TRBJ2-2; 7 bases match TRBD2. The V and J ends lost 0 bases and 2 bases, in that order; junction bases with no gene match: 1. The length of the CDR3 is 15 residues. Germline-derived CDR1 and CDR2 are SGHNT and YYREEE (reference sequence). Here the CDR3 reads CASSLGGRNTGELFF. CDR3 nucleotide sequence: TGTGCCAGCAGCTTGGGCGGGAGAAACACCGGGGAGCTGTTTTTT.

The chain employs TRBV13 and TRBJ1-5, with unresolved D. The CDR3 has 15 residues. Germline CDR1 PRHDT, CDR2 FYEKMQ (reference sequence). Trimming took 0 bases from V and 2 from J, leaving 8 bases between them. The CDR3 nucleotides are TGTGCCAGCAGCTTAGGCCGGCGGGGCAATCAGCCCCAGCATTTT. This gives the protein CASSLGRRGNQPQHF.

The V call is TRBV7-2, the J call TRBJ2-3, with TRBD2 as a possible D gene (6 bases). V lost 4 bases and J 0 bases, leaving 17 bases between the germline ends. This CDR3 spans 17 amino acids. Germline assignment: CDR1 SGHTA and CDR2 FQGNSA. The DNA of the CDR3 is TGTGCCAGCAGCTCTGACGGCGGGGCGACTAGCACAGATACGCAGTATTTT. As protein: CASSSDGGATSTDTQYF.

The chain uses TRBV5-4 and TRBJ1-2; D is unclear. From germline, CDR1 is SGHNT and CDR2 YYREEE (reference sequence). This CDR3 has 12 amino acids. The ends were cut back, 0 bases at V and 8 bases at J, with 8 bases in the middle. Here the CDR3 DNA reads TGTGCCAGCAGCTTGGGAGGTGGAGGCTACACCTTC. Residues: CASSLGGGGYTF.

The chain has TRBV6-1 and TRBJ2-5; 11 bases fit TRBD2. J gave up 4 bases and V 7 bases, and 5 bases lay outside the gene matches. The germline gives CDR1 MNHNS, CDR2 SASEGT. CDR3 length equals 14 residues. Here the CDR3 reads CASIAGGPGETQYF. CDR3 coding DNA: TGTGCCAGCATAGCGGGGGGGCCGGGAGAGACCCAGTACTTC.

The gene calls are TRBV4-1 and TRBJ2-3; TRBD1 matches at 8 bases. Trimming cost V 3 bases and J 4 bases; bases outside gene matches: 9. The CDR3 length is 16 residues. CDR1 and CDR2 from the germline V gene are MGHRA and YSYEKL. The CDR3 nucleotides read TGCGCCAGCAGCCACCCTAGGACAGGGCGGGCAGATACGCAGTATTTT. Protein: CASSHPRTGRADTQYF.

Concerning this clone itself: Relative to the germline gene, one junction end is altered; a read error may explain this. V usage is TRBV19 and J usage is TRBJ1-1; no firm D call. Germline-derived CDR1 and CDR2 are LNHDA and SQIVND (reference sequence). The CDR3 is made up of 13 amino acids. The CDR3 here is CASRIGGITEAFF. The CDR3 bases are TGTGCCAGTAGAATAGGAGGGATCACTGAAGCTTTCTTT.

The V call is TRBV25-1, the J call TRBJ1-2, with TRBD1 as a possible D gene (6 bases). V shed 4 bases and J shed 0 bases, with 15 bases lying between them. The CDR3 runs 16 residues. Germline CDR1 MGHDK, CDR2 SYGVNS. The CDR3 reads CASSAELGQTNYGYTF. CDR3 sequence (DNA): TGTGCCAGCAGTGCGGAACTCGGACAGACTAACTATGGCTACACCTTC.

The CDR3 DNA is TGTGCCAGCAGCACCCTTCCCCGGACTAGCGGAGCAAATACGCAGTATTTT. It codes for CASSTLPRTSGANTQYF. This chain joins TRBV7-3 and TRBJ2-3; TRBD2 matches at 10 bases. Unmatched junction bases numbered 15, after V lost 5 bases and J lost 7 bases. CDR3 length: 17 amino acids. CDR1 is SGHTA and CDR2 is FQGTGA in the germline V gene.

Details on this clone: Sequence at one end of the junction differs from germline and may be a read error. This chain connects TRBV7-7 to TRBJ2-5; D is unclear. Per germline, CDR1 SSHAT and CDR2 FNYEAQ (reference sequence). The CDR3 contains 14 residues. CDR3 bases: TGTGCTAGCAGCCCAGAAATTAACAGAGAGACCCAGTACTTC. Residues: CASSPEINRETQYF.

The rearrangement joins TRBV5-8 to TRBJ2-2; 11 bases are shared with TRBD1. This CDR3 has 15 amino acids. Germline values: CDR1 SGHTS, CDR2 YDEGEE. With V trimmed by 3 bases and J by 5 bases, 3 bases remained unmatched. CDR3 amino acids: CASSSGTGGTGELFF. Written as DNA, the CDR3 is TGTGCCAGCAGCTCGGGGACAGGGGGAACCGGGGAGCTGTTTTTT. The full variable domain, with the rest looked up from reference TRBV5-8 and TRBJ2-2, is EAGVTQSPTHLIKTRGQQATLRCSPISGHTSVYWYQQALGLGLQFLLWYDEGEERNRGNFPPRFSGRQFPNYSSELNVNALELEDSALYLCASSSGTGGTGELFFGEGSRLTVL.

The chain uses TRBV10-3 and TRBJ2-1; 11 nucleotides align to TRBD2. This CDR3 spans 14 amino acids. Per the germline V gene, CDR1 is ENHRY and CDR2 is SYGVKD. J lost 4 bases, V lost 9 bases, and 5 bases had no gene match. CDR3 region: CAITGTSGYNEQFF. For the CDR3, the DNA is TGTGCCATAACCGGGACTAGCGGTTACAATGAGCAGTTCTTC.

The chain recombines TRBV2 with TRBJ1-6, with TRBD1 matching 10 bases. The CDR3 has 17 amino acids. CDR1 and CDR2 (germline): SNHLY, FYNNEI. The V gene end was trimmed by 3 bases and the J gene end by 5 bases; junction bases not matched to a gene: 7. The CDR3 spells CASSEGTGAFNNSPLHF. Here the CDR3 DNA reads TGTGCCAGCAGTGAGGGGACAGGGGCATTCAATAATTCACCCCTCCACTTT. The variable domain in full, with the rest retrieved from reference TRBV2 and TRBJ1-6, is EPEVTQTPSHQVTQMGQEVILRCVPISNHLYFYWYRQILGQKVEFLVSFYNNEISEKSEIFDDQFSVERPDGSNFTLKIRSTKLEDSAMYFCASSEGTGAFNNSPLHFGNGTRLTVT.

The rearrangement uses TRBV5-4 and TRBJ2-6; D unresolved. Germline values: CDR1 SGHNT, CDR2 YYREEE (reference sequence). Trimming left V 3 bases short and J 4 bases short, with 14 bases between. The CDR3 covers 16 residues. CDR3 nucleotide sequence: TGTGCCAGCAGCTGGCGACTCAGCTCAGGGGCCAACGTCCTGACTTTC. Protein: CASSWRLSSGANVLTF. Based on the CDR3 plus reference TRBV5-4 and TRBJ2-6, the full variable domain is ETGVTQSPTHLIKTRGQQVTLRCSSQSGHNTVSWYQQALGQGPQFIFQYYREEENGRGNFPPRFSGLQFPNYSSELNVNALELDDSALYLCASSWRLSSGANVLTFGAGSRLTVL.

V and J are TRBV5-1 and TRBJ1-2, with TRBD1 identical over 7 bases. V lost 3 bases to trimming and J lost 7 bases; unmatched junction nucleotides: 9. CDR3 length equals 14 residues. Germline lookup yields CDR1 SGHRS and CDR2 YFSETQ. CDR3: CASSWGQRSSGYTF. DNA for the CDR3: TGCGCCAGCAGCTGGGGACAGCGCTCGAGTGGCTACACCTTC.

The chain couples TRBV7-6 to TRBJ2-7, with D possibly TRBD2 on 6 matching bases. Germline values: CDR1 SGHVS, CDR2 FNYEAQ. There are 15 residues in the CDR3. V was clipped by 5 bases and J by 3 bases, with 17 bases between them. The CDR3 coding sequence is TGTGCCAGCAGCCCTGTGCGGGATGGAGGCTACGAGCAGTACTTC. Translated, it gives CASSPVRDGGYEQYF.

The chain combines TRBV28 with TRBJ1-5; maybe TRBD1 (5 bases). Germline V gene lookup returns CDR1 MDHEN and CDR2 SYDVKM. CDR3 length: 14 amino acids. V was cut by 0 bases and J by 3 bases, with 6 bases left in between. CDR3 DNA sequence: TGTGCCAGCAGTTTATGGGGGCTCAATCAGCCCCAGCATTTT. This translates into CASSLWGLNQPQHF.

The chain combines TRBV28 with TRBJ2-7; TRBD1 matches at 7 bases. The CDR3 is 15 residues long. Germline V gene sequence: CDR1 MDHEN, CDR2 SYDVKM. Trimming took 3 bases from V and 3 from J; bases not matched to a gene: 8. CDR3 residues: CASSLLDRADYEQYF. The CDR3 nucleotides read TGTGCCAGCAGTTTGTTAGACAGGGCCGACTACGAGCAGTACTTC.

This clone was seen a few times. The chain employs TRBV21-1 and TRBJ2-1; the D segment call TRBD2 is taken from the table without a DNA check. TRBV21-1 counts as a pseudogene. This CDR3 has 19 residues. CDR3 in DNA: TGTGCCAGCAGCAAAGCGGGACTAGCGGTCACGAGCAAGCGCAATGAGCAGTTCTTC. Its translation is CASSKAGLAVTSKRNEQFF.

The CDR3 bases are TGTGCCAGCAGCGTAGCCTCACAACCCAGGACAGGGGACAATGAGCAGTTCTTC. This codes for CASSVASQPRTGDNEQFF. The chain has TRBV9 and TRBJ2-1; 9 nucleotides match TRBD1. The V gene's germline CDR1 is SGDLS and CDR2 YYNGEE. This CDR3 is 18 amino acids long. V gave up 0 bases and J gave up 5 bases; unmatched junction bases: 12.

The chain uses TRBV6-5 and TRBJ1-1; D is unclear. Deletions cut 6 bases from V and 2 bases from J, with 13 bases between. This CDR3 is 14 amino acids long. Germline V lookup: CDR1 MNHEY, CDR2 SVGAGI. Here the CDR3 reads CASRSWAGNTEAFF. In nucleotides, the CDR3 is TGTGCCAGCAGGTCTTGGGCAGGAAACACTGAAGCTTTCTTT.

V gene TRBV19 combines with J gene TRBJ1-6; 12 nucleotides align to TRBD1. This CDR3 has 15 amino acids. Germline CDR1 reads LNHDA; CDR2 reads SQIVND (reference sequence). The J segment lost 10 bases and the V segment lost 5 bases, leaving 6 bases of the junction unmatched. The CDR3 sequence is CASSFAGTGGSPLHF. The CDR3 nucleotides are TGTGCCAGTAGTTTCGCCGGGACAGGGGGCTCACCCCTCCACTTT.

This rearrangement joins TRBV5-5 to TRBJ1-6; the D is unclear. The germline V and J ends were trimmed by 1 base and 5 bases, with 13 bases remaining between them. The CDR3 is 16 amino acids. Germline-derived CDR1 and CDR2 are SGHKS and YYEKEE (reference sequence). The CDR3 reads CASSLFSGPNNSPLHF. In DNA, the CDR3 is TGTGCCAGCAGCTTGTTTTCAGGCCCTAATAATTCACCCCTCCACTTT.

The chain has TRBV21-1 and TRBJ2-5; the DNA was not compared with TRBD1, the D call given in the table. TRBV21-1 is listed as a pseudogene. This CDR3 region has 19 residues. This CDR3 is CASSKGQKGPTICRETQYF. The CDR3 nucleotides are TGTGCCAGCAGCAAGGGACAAAAAGGCCCGACGATCTGCAGAGAGACCCAGTACTTC.